The sequence of this T cell receptor beta chain was determined in a study of blood T cell repertoires in COVID-19 (dated by TCRdb to between 2020 and 2021). About the study as a whole: Samples covering the acute and convalescent phases of COVID-19 were provided by collaborators in the United States, Italy and Spain. The prospective study material was composed of cDNA or gDNA derived from T cells, B-cell-depleted T cells, or PBMCs. Deeply sampled blood TCRbeta repertoires from subjects exposed to, actively infected with, or recovered from COVID-19 were included in the dataset. The repertoires were released in a freely available public database intended as a resource for research on the immune response to SARS-CoV-2. The samples were drawn from two sources: the first 160 participants of the ongoing ImmuneRACE study, and over 950 subjects contributed by 6 global collaborators. A de-identified subject ID, COVID-19 status, age in years and sex were almost always included in the sample metadata. Where available, HLA class I and class II types were obtained from metadata supplied by the sample provider rather than from assay-based typing. Overall results and qualifications from the work: The amount of clinical and demographic metadata varied by source and participant and was provided uncurated.

The immunoSEQ Assay, a bias-controlled multiplex PCR, was used to amplify TCRbeta CDR3 regions from genomic DNA. The published analysis was carried out like this. The number of nucleated cells in each sample was estimated by amplification of reference gene primers within the assay. To quantify the absolute abundance of each unique TCRbeta CDR3 rearrangement, sequence reads were collapsed and filtered. For each sample, productive Simpson clonality was calculated by taking the square root of Simpson's diversity index across productive rearrangements. Drawn from immuneACCESS, this table holds only the in-frame rearrangements with V and J called that TCRdb kept. Clones are partly lost; checked studies trace under half to an unresolved V gene and leave the rest unexplained. V and J calls and clone size follow that table, whereas D and trimming were derived from the DNA. This sample comprises roughly 250,000 clones, 82% of them detected only once. The ten largest account for 4.5% to 6% of the sample.

A word on this clone: Its antigen is still unknown. Base qualities are not recorded, but no much larger clone differs from it by a single base. Within the sample, other DNA sequences also encode this same CDR3.

Each collaborating institution followed its own protocols to collect whole blood in K2EDTA tubes. For TCRbeta analysis, collaborators shipped samples as frozen whole blood, isolated PBMCs, or DNA extracted from either of those sample types. Trimming takes 1 base off V and 5 bases off J; junction bases not matched to a gene: 8. The germline V gene encodes CDR1 SGHAT and CDR2 FQNNGV. From cysteine to phenylalanine, the CDR3 is 16 amino acids long. The retained sequence is limited to the CDR3, 48 bases, with the frame set at the first base. The V and J segments used are TRBV11-2 and TRBJ2-7, with 10 bases aligning to TRBD1. The sequenced sample was peripheral blood. The clonotype was recovered from a woman older than 75 with active or convalescent COVID-19. The CDR3: CASSLGGDRGLDEQYF. The bases are TGTGCCAGCAGCTTAGGGGGGGACAGGGGTCTCGACGAGCAGTACTTC.